The entry that follows covers one T cell receptor beta chain sequence. This CDR3 has 12 residues. The germline V gene has CDR1 MDHEN and CDR2 SYDVKM. The V and J ends lost 6 bases and 7 bases respectively, with 12 bases between them. This sample is drawn from a study of blood T cell repertoires in COVID-19. Libraries were prepared by immunoSEQ multiplex PCR; TCRdb keeps only in-frame clonotypes and omits some of them. The sample holds 240,000 or so clones, 75% to 90% seen once. This clonotype was sampled from a middle-aged man who had recovered from COVID-19. The genes are TRBV28 and TRBJ1-2; a possible D gene is TRBD1 (5 bases). Sequenced sample: PBMCs or T cells enriched from blood (not recorded which). The DNA for the CDR3 is TGTGCCAGCAGGGGGGGGGTTATTGGCTACACCTTC. This codes for CASRGGVIGYTF.